A selection of T cell receptor beta chains follows, all from one sample in a study of immune aging and cytomegalovirus after organ transplant. Antigens for these TCRs are unknown. TCRdb used MiXCR to reprocess the single-cell sequencing reads, holding one entry per CDR3 protein. Among about 21,000 distinct CDR3 sequences, around 33% were seen once, and the ten largest hold less than 30%. The material was CMV peptide-activated CD4+ and CD8+ T cells sorted from blood, obtained at five time points, pooled. These receptors were taken from a female donor who had a heart transplant and CMV viremia. Each CDR3 is given with its conserved first and last residue. A D gene is named only where the DNA matches it firmly. Some rows have no size entry. The others give once, few or many, or a class for an expanded clone.

d_gene: .
len: 11
v_gene: TRBV30
abundance: .
j_gene: TRBJ1-1
CDR3nt: TGTGCCTGGAGTGTGCCAGTAGAAGCTTTCTTT
CDR3aa: CAWSVPVEAFF

d_gene: TRBD2
len: 16
v_gene: TRBV6-2/TRBV6-3
abundance: .
j_gene: TRBJ2-7
CDR3nt: TGTGCCAGCAGCACTCCGGGACTAGCGCGGATCTACGAGCAGTACTTC
CDR3aa: CASSTPGLARIYEQYF

d_gene: .
len: 12
v_gene: TRBV3-1
abundance: .
j_gene: TRBJ2-7
CDR3nt: TGCGCCAGCAGCCAGTCCTGGGACGAGCAGTACTTC
CDR3aa: CASSQSWDEQYF

d_gene: .
len: 13
v_gene: TRBV6-1
abundance: .
j_gene: TRBJ1-1
CDR3nt: TGTGCCAGCACTGCTGGGGCTCGTACTGAAGCTTTCTTT
CDR3aa: CASTAGARTEAFF

d_gene: TRBD2
len: 15
v_gene: TRBV4-3
abundance: .
j_gene: TRBJ2-1
CDR3nt: TGCGCCAGCAGCCAGCCTAGCGGGGCAGGGGATGAGCAGTTCTTC
CDR3aa: CASSQPSGAGDEQFF

d_gene: .
len: 14
v_gene: TRBV5-1
abundance: many
j_gene: TRBJ1-4
CDR3nt: TGCGCCAGCAGCACTACAGGAGGCAACGAAAAACTGTTTTTT
CDR3aa: CASSTTGGNEKLFF

d_gene: TRBD2
len: 19
v_gene: TRBV3-1
abundance: medium-sized
j_gene: TRBJ2-5
CDR3nt: TGTGCCAGCAGCCAAGGTCTGGTAGTAGCGGGAGTTTCAGGAGAGACCCAGTACTTC
CDR3aa: CASSQGLVVAGVSGETQYF

d_gene: .
len: 14
v_gene: TRBV27
abundance: .
j_gene: TRBJ1-6
CDR3nt: TGTGCCAGCAGCCCCGGTCGGGATAATTCACCCCTCCACTTT
CDR3aa: CASSPGRDNSPLHF

d_gene: .
len: 11
v_gene: TRBV29-1
abundance: .
j_gene: TRBJ2-5
CDR3nt: TGCAGCGTTGACAGGGGAGAGGCCCAGTACTTC
CDR3aa: CSVDRGEAQYF

d_gene: .
len: 14
v_gene: TRBV6-2/TRBV6-3
abundance: few
j_gene: TRBJ2-7
CDR3nt: TGTGCCGGCTCGTACTCTCAGGGGGAGGCCAAGCAGTACTTC
CDR3aa: CAGSYSQGEAKQYF

d_gene: .
len: 14
v_gene: TRBV2
abundance: .
j_gene: TRBJ1-5
CDR3nt: TGTGCCAGCAGTGGCACAAATAGCAATCAGCCCCAGCATTTT
CDR3aa: CASSGTNSNQPQHF

d_gene: TRBD1
len: 16
v_gene: TRBV6-6
abundance: .
j_gene: TRBJ2-1
CDR3nt: TGTGCCGGCAGTTACTCTTATGGGACAGGGCACAATGAGCAGTTCTTC
CDR3aa: CAGSYSYGTGHNEQFF

d_gene: .
len: 16
v_gene: TRBV4-2
abundance: .
j_gene: TRBJ2-2
CDR3nt: TGTGCCAGCAGCCGAGAAAGGCCAGGGAGCACCGGGGAGCTGTTTTTT
CDR3aa: CASSRERPGSTGELFF

d_gene: TRBD2
len: 18
v_gene: TRBV4-2
abundance: few
j_gene: TRBJ2-7
CDR3nt: TGTGCCAGCAGCCAACAACCCATGACTAGCGGGAGGGTATACGAGCAGTACTTC
CDR3aa: CASSQQPMTSGRVYEQYF

d_gene: .
len: 17
v_gene: TRBV28
abundance: few
j_gene: TRBJ1-1
CDR3nt: TGTGCCAGCAGTTTCAAGAGGGCAGGGCTTATGAACACTGAAGCTTTCTTT
CDR3aa: CASSFKRAGLMNTEAFF

d_gene: .
len: 15
v_gene: TRBV15
abundance: many
j_gene: TRBJ1-6
CDR3nt: TGTGCCACCGCCGGGGACAAAAGCCAAGATTCACCCCTCCACTTT
CDR3aa: CATAGDKSQDSPLHF